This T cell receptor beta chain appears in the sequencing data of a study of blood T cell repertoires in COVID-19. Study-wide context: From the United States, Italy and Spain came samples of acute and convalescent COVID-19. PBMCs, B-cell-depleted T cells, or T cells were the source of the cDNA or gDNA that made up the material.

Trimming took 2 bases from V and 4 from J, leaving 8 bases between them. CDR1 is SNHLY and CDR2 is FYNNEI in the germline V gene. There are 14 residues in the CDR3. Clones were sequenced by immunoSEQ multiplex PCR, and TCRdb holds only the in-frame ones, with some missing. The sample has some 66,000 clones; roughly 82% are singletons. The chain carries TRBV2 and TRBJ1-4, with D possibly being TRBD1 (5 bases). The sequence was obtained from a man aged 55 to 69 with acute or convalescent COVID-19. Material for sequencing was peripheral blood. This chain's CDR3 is CASSELTVNEKLFF. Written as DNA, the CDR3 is TGTGCCAGCAGTGAATTGACAGTTAATGAAAAACTGTTTTTT.